A single sample is the source of the 16 T cell receptor beta chains below, sequenced in a study of cytomegalovirus exposure and HLA in healthy donors. The PCR had 60 Vbeta and 13 Jbeta primers. Sequenced by immunoSEQ multiplex PCR; TCRdb stores in-frame clones only, minus some. The sample records approximately 200,000 clones, about 69% being singletons. What was sequenced was PBMCs. The receptor source for this set is a man aged 25 to 40 in good health and CMV-seropositive.

The V call is TRBV10-3, the J call TRBJ2-1; 9 bases match TRBD1. The trim removed 10 bases at V and 5 bases at J, leaving 6 bases unmatched. Germline V CDR1 and CDR2: ENHRY, SYGVKD. The CDR3 is 13 amino acids. The CDR3 here is CATSGTGNNEQFF. The CDR3, as DNA: TGTGCCACCTCCGGGACAGGGAACAATGAGCAGTTCTTC.

The chain couples TRBV7-3 to TRBJ2-7, with TRBD1 matching 7 bases. The CDR3 totals 15 residues. Germline CDR1 SGHTA, CDR2 FQGTGA. The junction had 7 bases not matched to a gene; V was cut back by 0 bases and J by 5 bases. The DNA for the CDR3 is TGTGCCAGCAGCTTAACTCTCACAGGGGTCGACGAGCAGTACTTC. It specifies CASSLTLTGVDEQYF. The full variable domain, with the rest looked up from reference TRBV7-3 and TRBJ2-7, is GAGVSQTPSNKVTEKGKYVELRCDPISGHTALYWYRQSLGQGPEFLIYFQGTGAADDSGLPNDRFFAVRPEGSVSTLKIQRTERGDSAVYLCASSLTLTGVDEQYFGPGTRLTVT.

The chain employs TRBV6-5 and TRBJ1-1, with 7 bases identical to TRBD1. The CDR3 covers 16 residues. Germline-derived CDR1 and CDR2 are MNHEY and SVGAGI. Unmatched junction bases numbered 6, after V lost 2 bases and J lost 0 bases. The CDR3 loop reads CASSYGGGGMNTEAFF. The CDR3 coding sequence is TGTGCCAGCAGTTACGGAGGAGGGGGCATGAACACTGAAGCTTTCTTT.

To note about this clone: At the DNA level, this CDR3 is encoded by other sequences in the same sample as well. The chain combines TRBV30 with TRBJ2-6; tentatively, D is TRBD1 (5 bases). Germline assignment: CDR1 GTSNPN and CDR2 SVGIG (reference sequence). CDR3 length: 15 residues. The germline V and J ends were trimmed by 2 bases and 4 bases, with 12 bases remaining between them. The CDR3 region is CAWSLGAAGANVLTF. CDR3 coding DNA: TGTGCCTGGAGTCTAGGGGCGGCCGGGGCCAACGTCCTGACTTTC.

The chain has TRBV10-3 and TRBJ2-4, with TRBD2 matching 8 bases. The germline V gene has CDR1 ENHRY and CDR2 SYGVKD. CDR3 length equals 16 residues. V was clipped by 6 bases and J by 7 bases; unmatched bases: 14. CDR3 region: CAISAGDKGLGNIQYF. CDR3 nucleotide sequence: TGTGCCATCAGCGCCGGTGACAAGGGACTAGGGAACATTCAGTACTTC.

The rearrangement joins TRBV6-6 to TRBJ1-1; maybe TRBD1 (6 bases). CDR3 size: 13 residues. The germline CDR1 and CDR2 sequences are MNHNY and SVGAGI (reference sequence). V lost 6 bases to trimming and J lost 4 bases, with 12 bases between them. CDR3 sequence reads: CASSSGAGTEAFF. The CDR3 coding sequence is TGTGCCAGCAGCTCAGGGGCGGGCACTGAAGCTTTCTTT.

The gene calls are TRBV27 and TRBJ2-3; 7 bases align to TRBD1. Trimming removed 5 bases from V and 4 bases from J; junction bases left unmatched: 9. The CDR3 length is 15 residues. Germline CDR1 is MNHEY and CDR2 is SMNVEV (reference sequence). The CDR3 here is CASSLLDRESDTQYF. In DNA form, the CDR3 reads TGTGCCAGCAGTCTCCTCGACAGGGAATCAGATACGCAGTATTTT.

This clone was detected only once. This rearrangement joins TRBV7-9 to TRBJ1-2; possible D gene TRBD1, 5 bases. CDR3 length: 15 residues. Trimming shortened V by 5 bases and J by 9 bases, and 22 bases separated the two germline ends. Germline CDR1 SEHNR, CDR2 FQNEAQ (reference sequence). CDR3 in amino acids: CASSRGTAQIGSYTF. In DNA form, the CDR3 reads TGTGCCAGCAGCCGGGGGACCGCCCAGATTGGTAGCTACACCTTC. The complete variable domain, with remaining parts taken from reference TRBV7-9 and TRBJ1-2, reads DTGVSQNPRHKITKRGQNVTFRCDPISEHNRLYWYRQTLGQGPEFLTYFQNEAQLEKSRLLSDRFSAERPKGSFSTLEIQRTEQGDSAMYLCASSRGTAQIGSYTFGSGTRLTVV.

This chain joins TRBV4-2 and TRBJ2-7; TRBD1 matches 9 bases. The germline CDR1 and CDR2 sequences are LGHNA and YNFKEQ. The CDR3 loop spans 17 amino acids. With V trimmed by 0 bases and J by 6 bases, 12 bases remained unmatched. The CDR3 coding sequence is TGTGCCAGCAGCCAAGAGTTAGCCCCGGGACAGGGCGGCGAGCAGTACTTC. Its translation: CASSQELAPGQGGEQYF.

This chain connects TRBV5-1 to TRBJ1-4; possible D gene TRBD1, 6 bases. CDR1 is SGHRS and CDR2 is YFSETQ in the germline V gene. V was clipped by 0 bases and J by 8 bases, with 17 bases between them. The CDR3 loop spans 16 amino acids. In DNA, the CDR3 is TGCGCCAGCAGCTTGGGGAATACAGGGACCAGGGAAAAACTGTTTTTT. It is translated as CASSLGNTGTREKLFF.

This rearrangement joins TRBV2 to TRBJ2-1, with D perhaps TRBD2 (6 bases). CDR1 SNHLY and CDR2 FYNNEI come from the germline V gene. The germline V and J ends were trimmed by 3 bases and 0 bases, with 12 bases remaining between them. CDR3 length: 16 amino acids. This chain's CDR3 is CASSESAGSSYNEQFF. CDR3 nucleotides: TGTGCCAGCAGTGAGTCCGCGGGAAGCTCCTACAATGAGCAGTTCTTC.

The genes are TRBV28 and TRBJ2-5; D not certain. The J call may be faulty, since TRBJ2-7 better matches the DNA end. Germline loops: CDR1 MDHEN, CDR2 SYDVKM. The CDR3 runs to 11 residues. CDR3 in amino acids: CASSTPYEQYF. Written as DNA, the CDR3 is TGTGCCAGTTCCACCCCCTACGAGCAGTACTTC.

A word on this clone: The sample carries other DNA sequences with the same CDR3. This rearrangement joins TRBV4-2 to TRBJ2-3, with 14 positions matching TRBD2. CDR3 size: 16 residues. Germline CDR1 reads LGHNA; CDR2 reads YNFKEQ. With V trimmed by 3 bases and J by 4 bases, 3 bases remained unmatched. CDR3 bases: TGTGCCAGCAGCCAGGGACTAGCGGGAGTAGCAGATACGCAGTATTTT. The encoded protein is CASSQGLAGVADTQYF.

The chain links TRBV15 to TRBJ1-1; the D gene is possibly TRBD1 (5 bases). The germline V and J ends were trimmed by 1 base and 2 bases, with 8 bases remaining between them. The CDR3 has 14 residues. CDR1 and CDR2 (germline): LNHNV, YYDKDF (reference sequence). The CDR3 sequence: CATSRAGSNTEAFF. In DNA form, the CDR3 reads TGTGCCACCAGCAGAGCAGGGTCTAACACTGAAGCTTTCTTT.

V usage is TRBV13 and J usage is TRBJ2-1, with D possibly matching TRBD2 (6 bases). This CDR3 region has 19 residues. CDR1 is PRHDT, CDR2 FYEKMQ, per germline (reference sequence). Trimming took 5 bases from V and 2 from J, leaving 25 bases between them. CDR3 bases: TGTGCCAGCAGCCCCCCTGAGTTTAGCGGAAACCCTACCTACAATGAGCAGTTCTTC. Protein: CASSPPEFSGNPTYNEQFF.

This clone was seen a handful of times. CDR3 bases: TGTGCCAGCTCACCACGCGGGGGCCCCTCTAGCGAGCAGTACTTC. Protein sequence: CASSPRGGPSSEQYF. The rearrangement links TRBV18 to TRBJ2-7; D is possibly TRBD2 (7 bases). CDR3 size: 15 residues. Germline V gene data show CDR1 as KGHSH and CDR2 as LQKENI. V lost 1 base to trimming and J lost 6 bases, with 16 bases between them.